The next 32 T cell receptor beta chains were all read from a single sample in a study of T cells after yellow fever vaccination. TCRdb passed the 5' RACE reads through MiXCR, listing each CDR3 protein once. In the table there are about 550,000 distinct CDR3 sequences, about 19% of which are singletons. The material was PBMCs, obtained 15 days after the yellow fever booster vaccination. These receptors came from a man aged 25-45 years who received the YFV17D yellow fever vaccine.

The chain joins TRBV18 to TRBJ1-1, with 10 nucleotides matching TRBD1. The germline CDR1 and CDR2 sequences are KGHSH and LQKENI. The CDR3 spans 17 residues. The V and J ends lost 2 bases and 5 bases, in that order; junction bases with no gene match: 11. CDR3 sequence (DNA): TGTGCCAGCTCACCAAAACCGGGACAGGGGATTGAGACTGAAGCTTTCTTT. Its translation: CASSPKPGQGIETEAFF.

This clonotype came up a few times. The chain joins TRBV23-1 to TRBJ2-7, with D perhaps being TRBD1 or TRBD2 (7 bases each). TRBV23-1 is classed as an ORF, of uncertain function. The CDR3 has 12 amino acids. The germline V and J ends were trimmed by 10 bases and 3 bases, with 13 bases remaining between them. The CDR3 coding sequence is TGCGCCACCGACAGGGACTACTACGAGCAGTACTTC. Its protein product is CATDRDYYEQYF.

This clonotype showed up just a few times. The chain combines TRBV6-5 with TRBJ2-5; 7 nucleotides line up with TRBD2. The V segment lost 2 bases and the J segment 3 bases; nucleotides outside the gene matches: 6. Germline values: CDR1 MNHEY, CDR2 SVGAGI. The CDR3 runs 15 residues. The DNA for the CDR3 is TGTGCCAGCAGTTACCTCTCCGGACTAGAAGAGACCCAGTACTTC. Translation: CASSYLSGLEETQYF.

This clonotype was detected a few times. CDR3 nucleotides: TGCAGCGCCAGCCTGGTTGAGACCCAGTACTTC. The encoded protein is CSASLVETQYF. This chain uses TRBV29-1 with TRBJ2-5; no reliable D call. The CDR3 has 11 residues. Germline V CDR1 and CDR2: SQVTM, ANQGSEA. Trimming took 7 bases from V and 5 from J, leaving 11 bases between them.

This clonotype occurred once. The chain employs TRBV5-6 and TRBJ2-1; 8 bases are a match to TRBD2. Trimming at V came to 2 bases and at J to 5 bases, leaving 6 bases not matched to a gene. From germline, CDR1 is SGHDT and CDR2 YYEEEE. The CDR3 totals 15 residues. CDR3 nucleotides: TGTGCCAGCAGCTTATTTAGCGGGAAAGACAATGAGCAGTTCTTC. Protein sequence: CASSLFSGKDNEQFF.

This clonotype appeared once. V usage is TRBV4-3 and J usage is TRBJ2-1, with 9 bases fitting TRBD1. Per germline, CDR1 LGHNA and CDR2 YSLEER. Losses at the gene ends were 0 bases for V and 4 bases for J; bases not matched to a gene: 4. The CDR3 covers 16 residues. The CDR3: CASSQETGGVYNEQFF. CDR3 in DNA: TGCGCCAGCAGCCAAGAGACAGGGGGGGTTTACAATGAGCAGTTCTTC.

The chain employs TRBV19 and TRBJ1-1; TRBD1 aligns across 7 bases. Germline V gives CDR1 LNHDA, CDR2 SQIVND (reference sequence). The length of the CDR3 is 14 residues. V was pared by 5 bases and J by 5 bases, with 8 bases of the junction left unmatched. The CDR3 spells CASSPDRRKTEAFF. Written as DNA, the CDR3 is TGTGCCAGTAGTCCGGACAGGCGCAAGACTGAAGCTTTCTTT.

The chain joins TRBV27 to TRBJ2-1, with D possibly TRBD1 on 6 matching bases. This CDR3 is 14 amino acids long. V gave up 5 bases and J gave up 1 base, with 9 bases separating them. The germline V gene encodes CDR1 MNHEY and CDR2 SMNVEV (reference sequence). The CDR3 is CASSTQGSYNEQFF. The CDR3 coding sequence is TGTGCCAGCAGTACGCAGGGGTCCTACAATGAGCAGTTCTTC.

V is TRBV7-2 and J is TRBJ2-7; no firm D call. The germline V gene has CDR1 SGHTA and CDR2 FQGNSA. Deletions cut 1 base from V and 4 bases from J, with 5 bases between. The CDR3 loop spans 12 amino acids. CDR3 coding DNA: TGTGCCAGCAGCTTAGAAGAGTACGAGCAGTACTTC. Its translation is CASSLEEYEQYF.

The chain is built from TRBV11-2 and TRBJ2-2; D unclear. Trimming shortened V by 3 bases and J by 0 bases, and 20 bases separated the two germline ends. Germline CDR1 SGHAT, CDR2 FQNNGV. The CDR3 is 19 amino acids. The CDR3 sequence: CASSFNLEKTSANTGELFF. The CDR3 DNA is TGTGCCAGCAGCTTCAATCTTGAAAAGACATCCGCGAACACCGGGGAGCTGTTTTTT.

This clonotype has more than one count but fewer than ten. The chain links TRBV7-2 to TRBJ1-1; D is ambiguous. The CDR3 is made up of 16 amino acids. Trimming pared 1 base from V and 2 bases from J, leaving 14 bases between. The germline V gene has CDR1 SGHTA and CDR2 FQGNSA. For the CDR3, the DNA is TGTGCCAGCAGCTTAGTAGGTGGGCGGATAAACACTGAAGCTTTCTTT. Protein: CASSLVGGRINTEAFF. Filled out from reference TRBV7-2 and TRBJ1-1, the complete variable domain reads GAGVSQSPSNKVTEKGKDVELRCDPISGHTALYWYRQSLGQGLEFLIYFQGNSAPDKSGLPSDRFSAERTGGSVSTLTIQRTQQEDSAVYLCASSLVGGRINTEAFFGQGTRLTVV.

The rearrangement uses TRBV4-2 and TRBJ1-5; D is unclear. The CDR3 totals 15 residues. CDR1 and CDR2 (germline): LGHNA, YNFKEQ. The V end lost 2 bases, the J end lost 0 bases, and 8 bases lay between the germline ends. The CDR3 loop is CASSQFADSNQPQHF. CDR3 nucleotide sequence: TGTGCCAGCAGCCAATTTGCTGATAGCAATCAGCCCCAGCATTTT.

V usage is TRBV2 and J usage is TRBJ2-1, with D possibly TRBD2 on 5 matching bases. CDR1 and CDR2 from the germline V gene are SNHLY and FYNNEI. The CDR3 consists of 16 residues. V lost 7 bases and J 5 bases, leaving 21 bases between the germline ends. The CDR3 reads CASKVTDLLTDNEQFF. The CDR3 DNA follows: TGTGCCAGCAAGGTCACGGACTTACTTACGGACAATGAGCAGTTCTTC. The entire variable domain, with the rest obtained from reference TRBV2 and TRBJ2-1, is as follows: EPEVTQTPSHQVTQMGQEVILRCVPISNHLYFYWYRQILGQKVEFLVSFYNNEISEKSEIFDDQFSVERPDGSNFTLKIRSTKLEDSAMYFCASKVTDLLTDNEQFFGPGTRLTVL.

This clonotype was seen a few times. The V gene is TRBV6-5, the J gene TRBJ1-2; D unresolved. This CDR3 region has 14 residues. Trimming cost V 2 bases and J 0 bases, with 7 bases left between them. Germline V gives CDR1 MNHEY, CDR2 SVGAGI. The CDR3 nucleotides read TGTGCCAGCAGTTACGAACGCACTAACTATGGCTACACCTTC. Translation gives CASSYERTNYGYTF.

The chain employs TRBV10-3 and TRBJ1-2; D is possibly TRBD1 (5 bases). Per germline, CDR1 ENHRY and CDR2 SYGVKD. The length of the CDR3 is 12 residues. V shed 7 bases and J shed 8 bases, with 14 bases lying between them. CDR3 amino acids: CAIKKEGFGYTF. The CDR3 DNA reads as TGTGCCATCAAAAAGGAGGGGTTCGGCTACACCTTC.

This clonotype appeared a few times. The V and J genes are TRBV12-3 or TRBV12-4 and TRBJ2-3, with D possibly TRBD2 on 6 matching bases. The CDR3 consists of 16 residues. V lost 5 bases and J lost 6, with 21 bases in between. CDR3 residues: CASSLNLAATGDTQYF. CDR3 nucleotide sequence: TGTGCCAGCAGTCTAAACTTAGCGGCCACGGGGGATACGCAGTATTTT.

The chain has TRBV5-5 and TRBJ1-2; 10 bases match TRBD1. There are 17 residues in the CDR3. Germline V gene data show CDR1 as SGHKS and CDR2 as YYEKEE (reference sequence). V gave up 6 bases and J gave up 3 bases; unmatched junction bases: 14. The CDR3 loop reads CASMPRPPGTGDYGYTF. CDR3 sequence (DNA): TGTGCCAGCATGCCCCGGCCCCCCGGGACAGGGGACTATGGCTACACCTTC. The full variable domain, in which reference TRBV5-5 and TRBJ1-2 provide the parts outside the CDR3, is DAGVTQSPTHLIKTRGQQVTLRCSPISGHKSVSWYQQVLGQGPQFIFQYYEKEERGRGNFPDRFSARQFPNYSSELNVNALLLGDSALYLCASMPRPPGTGDYGYTFGSGTRLTVV.

This clonotype was picked up a small number of times. The CDR3 here is CASSPGGAGETQYF. For the CDR3, the DNA is TGTGCCAGCAGTCCCGGGGGGGCAGGGGAGACCCAGTACTTC. The chain recombines TRBV28 with TRBJ2-5, with 8 bases matching TRBD2. There are 14 residues in the CDR3. Germline CDR1 is MDHEN and CDR2 is SYDVKM. V gave up 5 bases and J gave up 5 bases; unmatched junction bases: 7.

With respect to this clonotype: The germline gene is not matched at one end of the junction; a read error may be the cause. The chain has TRBV5-1 and TRBJ2-5, with D hard to call. Germline loops: CDR1 SGHRS, CDR2 YFSETQ. CDR3 length equals 15 residues. The CDR3 nucleotides are TGCGCCAGCAGATTGGGAACTACCAAACAAGAGACCCAGTACTTC. It is translated as CASRLGTTKQETQYF.

This clonotype was observed a handful of times. V is TRBV20-1 and J is TRBJ2-3, with 12 nucleotides matching TRBD2. This CDR3 region has 19 residues. Germline trimming cut 2 bases from V and 3 bases from J; bases unmatched to any gene: 15. Germline V gene lookup returns CDR1 DFQATT and CDR2 SNEGSKA (reference sequence). DNA for the CDR3: TGCAGTGCTAGAAGGACCCCTGTGACTAGCGGGAGACTAACAGATACGCAGTATTTT. It translates to CSARRTPVTSGRLTDTQYF.

This clonotype was detected a few times. This chain uses TRBV28 with TRBJ2-3; 8 nucleotides agree with TRBD2. The CDR3 totals 15 residues. Trimming took 5 bases from V and 4 from J; bases not matched to a gene: 8. Per the germline V gene, CDR1 is MDHEN and CDR2 is SYDVKM. The CDR3 nucleotides are TGTGCCAGCAGTGTAGGTGCGGGAGGTTCAGATACGCAGTATTTT. It encodes CASSVGAGGSDTQYF.

The chain is built from TRBV3-1 and TRBJ1-1; possible D gene TRBD1, 6 bases. The CDR3 is 14 amino acids. Trimming stripped 2 bases from V and 4 bases from J, with 11 bases between. Germline V gene data show CDR1 as LGHDT and CDR2 as YNNKEL (reference sequence). The CDR3 region has the DNA TGTGCCAGCAGCCAACACAGGGATCTCACTGAAGCTTTCTTT. Translation gives CASSQHRDLTEAFF.

In this sample, this clonotype turned up a few times. The V call is TRBV3-1, the J call TRBJ2-7; 9 bases line up with TRBD1. CDR3 length: 15 amino acids. The germline V gene encodes CDR1 LGHDT and CDR2 YNNKEL (reference sequence). Trimming at V came to 6 bases and at J to 1 base, leaving 7 bases not matched to a gene. The CDR3 sequence: CASRSGQGSSYEQYF. Written as DNA, the CDR3 is TGTGCCAGCAGATCCGGACAGGGGAGTTCCTACGAGCAGTACTTC.

This clonotype was counted only a few times. The rearrangement joins TRBV7-2 to TRBJ2-7, with 9 positions matching TRBD1. The CDR3 length is 16 residues. V lost 5 bases and J lost 2; bases outside the gene matches: 10. Germline V gene data show CDR1 as SGHTA and CDR2 as FQGNSA. The CDR3 protein is CASSRTGARVAYEQYF. The CDR3 nucleotides are TGTGCCAGCAGCCGGACAGGGGCGCGGGTCGCCTACGAGCAGTACTTC.

The CDR3 sequence: CAISPGTGAVREKLFF. CDR3 sequence (DNA): TGTGCCATCAGTCCCGGGACAGGGGCGGTTAGGGAAAAACTGTTTTTT. This chain links TRBV10-3 with TRBJ1-4; 10 nucleotides agree with TRBD1. This CDR3 has 16 amino acids. Trimming cost V 5 bases and J 8 bases; bases outside gene matches: 11. The germline V gene has CDR1 ENHRY and CDR2 SYGVKD.

This clonotype was seen a handful of times. The chain couples TRBV3-1 to TRBJ2-3; the match to TRBD1 covers 7 bases. From germline, CDR1 is LGHDT and CDR2 YNNKEL (reference sequence). J lost 6 bases, V lost 3 bases, and 6 bases had no gene match. This CDR3 region has 14 residues. CDR3 DNA sequence: TGTGCCAGCAGCCATCGACAGGGTTCGGATACGCAGTATTTT. Translated: CASSHRQGSDTQYF.

This sequence joins TRBV12-3 or TRBV12-4 and TRBJ2-4, with TRBD2 matching 7 bases. The CDR3 consists of 16 residues. J was trimmed by 6 bases and V by 3 bases; bases with no gene match: 11. CDR3 sequence: CASSFRTSVSRNIQYF. The DNA of the CDR3 is TGTGCCAGCAGTTTTCGTACTAGCGTGAGTAGAAACATTCAGTACTTC.

The chain combines TRBV4-3 with TRBJ2-7; 7 bases agree with TRBD2. CDR3 length: 19 residues. Trimming at V came to 0 bases and at J to 4 bases, leaving 18 bases not matched to a gene. The germline V gene has CDR1 LGHNA and CDR2 YSLEER. This chain's CDR3 is CASSQEVPIPAGDVYEQYF. The CDR3 region has the DNA TGCGCCAGCAGCCAAGAGGTACCCATCCCCGCGGGAGACGTGTACGAGCAGTACTTC.

This clonotype was seen a few times. The chain carries TRBV12-3 or TRBV12-4 and TRBJ2-5; 10 bases align to TRBD2. The CDR3 consists of 16 residues. Germline trimming cut 6 bases from V and 1 base from J; bases unmatched to any gene: 8. The CDR3 here is CASSPLAGEPQETQYF. The CDR3 DNA follows: TGTGCCAGCAGCCCCCTAGCGGGAGAGCCCCAAGAGACCCAGTACTTC.

This clonotype showed up just a few times. The V gene is TRBV10-3, the J gene TRBJ2-7; 8 bases agree with TRBD2. This CDR3 contains 15 residues. Germline assignment: CDR1 ENHRY and CDR2 SYGVKD. The junction had 11 bases not matched to a gene; V was cut back by 10 bases and J by 0 bases. Here the CDR3 DNA reads TGTGCCACCATAAGGGATCTAGCGGGCTCCTACGAGCAGTACTTC. Translating it yields CATIRDLAGSYEQYF.

In this sample, this clonotype turned up a few times. The CDR3 sequence is CASRQDVAQETQYF. CDR3 nucleotides: TGTGCCAGCAGGCAGGATGTGGCCCAAGAGACCCAGTACTTC. The chain recombines TRBV28 with TRBJ2-5; D gene ambiguous. Trimming shortened V by 6 bases and J by 1 base, and 12 bases separated the two germline ends. Germline assignment: CDR1 MDHEN and CDR2 SYDVKM. This CDR3 region has 14 residues.

A few counts support this clonotype. The chain joins TRBV7-2 to TRBJ2-3, with D possibly TRBD1 on 6 matching bases. Per germline, CDR1 SGHTA and CDR2 FQGNSA. Trimming took 5 bases from V and 4 from J, leaving 16 bases between them. The CDR3 consists of 15 residues. The CDR3 region is CASSATTGFSDTQYF. In nucleotides, the CDR3 is TGTGCCAGCAGCGCAACAACAGGGTTCTCAGATACGCAGTATTTT.